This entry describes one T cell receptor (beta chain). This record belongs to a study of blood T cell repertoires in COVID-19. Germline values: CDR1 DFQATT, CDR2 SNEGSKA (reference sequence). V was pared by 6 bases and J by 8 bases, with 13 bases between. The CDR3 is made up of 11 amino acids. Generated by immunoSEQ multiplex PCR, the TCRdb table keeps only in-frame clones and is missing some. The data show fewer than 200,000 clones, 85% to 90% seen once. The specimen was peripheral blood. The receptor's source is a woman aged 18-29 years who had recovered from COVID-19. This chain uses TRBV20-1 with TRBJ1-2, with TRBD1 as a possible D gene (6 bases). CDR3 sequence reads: CSAPQGFGYTF. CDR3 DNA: TGCAGTGCCCCACAGGGTTTCGGCTACACCTTC.